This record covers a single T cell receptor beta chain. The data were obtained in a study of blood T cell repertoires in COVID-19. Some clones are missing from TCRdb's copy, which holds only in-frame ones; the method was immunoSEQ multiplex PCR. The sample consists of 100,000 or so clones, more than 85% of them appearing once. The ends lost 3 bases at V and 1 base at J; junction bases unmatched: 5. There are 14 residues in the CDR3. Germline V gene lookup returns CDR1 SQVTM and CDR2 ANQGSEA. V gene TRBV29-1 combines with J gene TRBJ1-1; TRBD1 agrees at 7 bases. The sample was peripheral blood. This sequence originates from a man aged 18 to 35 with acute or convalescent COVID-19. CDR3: CSVDPRDRNTEAFF. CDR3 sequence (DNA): TGCAGCGTTGACCCCCGGGACAGGAACACTGAAGCTTTCTTT.